This T cell receptor beta chain was found in a study of blood T cell repertoires in COVID-19. This clone was detected ten times or more. This table comes from immunoSEQ multiplex PCR, and its TCRdb copy is limited to in-frame clones, with some not included. Counted here are roughly 160,000 clones, less than 85% occurring once; the ten biggest clones make up about 3%. Germline loops: CDR1 KGHSH, CDR2 LQKENI. This CDR3 has 12 residues. The V gene lost 4 bases and the J gene lost 7 bases, with 7 bases spanning the gap. The sample was peripheral blood. The rearrangement joins TRBV18 to TRBJ1-4; D not certain. The source is a woman of 80 years or more with acute or convalescent COVID-19. DNA for the CDR3: TGTGCCAGCTCACGACTGGGTGAAAAACTGTTTTTT. It is translated as CASSRLGEKLFF. Drawing the rest from reference TRBV18 and TRBJ1-4, the complete variable domain is NAGVMQNPRHLVRRRGQEARLRCSPMKGHSHVYWYRQLPEEGLKFMVYLQKENIIDESGMPKERFSAEFPKEGPSILRIQQVVRGDSAAYFCASSRLGEKLFFGSGTQLSVL.